These T cell receptor beta chains were read from a single sample in a study of T cells after yellow fever vaccination. TCRdb analysed the 5' RACE reads with MiXCR anew, one entry per CDR3 protein. The table shows more than 300,000 distinct CDR3 sequences, with around 6.8% occurring only once. Sample: PBMCs, taken more than 35 days after the first yellow fever vaccination. These receptors came from a man younger than 35 who received the YFV17D yellow fever vaccine. CDR3s include the opening cysteine and the closing phenylalanine or tryptophan. A D gene is named only where the DNA matches it firmly. Clone size appears in some rows only: once, few, many, or a class for an expanded clone.

- - TRBJ1-6 TRBV7-2 CASRRSNYNSPLHF TGTGCCAGCAGGCGTTCTAACTATAATTCACCCCTCCACTTT
few - TRBJ2-5 TRBV11-2 CASSWIQVRIQETQYF TGTGCCAGCAGCTGGATACAGGTCCGGATTCAAGAGACCCAGTACTTC
many TRBD1 TRBJ2-3 TRBV10-3 CAISVAGTGGTDTQYF TGTGCCATCAGTGTGGCCGGGACAGGGGGCACAGATACGCAGTATTTT
- - TRBJ1-2 TRBV4-3 CASSQDPDWGSYGYTF TGCGCCAGCAGCCAAGATCCTGACTGGGGGAGCTATGGCTACACCTTC
- TRBD2 TRBJ2-3 TRBV9 CASSANGRTSGGALSTDTQYF TGTGCCAGCAGCGCAAACGGAAGGACTAGCGGGGGGGCATTGAGCACAGATACGCAGTATTTT
few - TRBJ2-2 TRBV25-1 CASSDPRQRPPGELFF TGTGCCAGCAGTGACCCCCGGCAGAGGCCCCCCGGGGAGCTGTTTTTT
many TRBD2 TRBJ2-4 TRBV5-1 CASSPRGLVKNIQYF TGCGCCAGCAGCCCGCGGGGGTTGGTCAAAAACATTCAGTACTTC
- - TRBJ2-3 TRBV12-3/TRBV12-4 CASSLVGGRDTQYF TGTGCCAGCAGTTTAGTGGGCGGCCGGGATACGCAGTATTTT
- TRBD1 TRBJ1-6 TRBV5-1 CASSLDRGGNSPLHF TGCGCCAGCAGCCTCGACAGGGGCGGCAATTCACCCCTCCACTTT
few - TRBJ1-2 TRBV7-2 CASSLLWDGYTF TGTGCCAGCAGCTTACTTTGGGATGGCTACACCTTC
few TRBD1 TRBJ1-2 TRBV6-6 CASSDRVLGYTF TGTGCCAGCAGTGACAGGGTTCTCGGCTACACCTTC
few TRBD1 TRBJ2-1 TRBV5-1 CASKGTAISYNEQFF TGCGCCAGCAAGGGGACAGCGATCTCCTACAATGAGCAGTTCTTC
- TRBD1 TRBJ2-2 TRBV29-1 CSVGWDRPGGELFF TGCAGCGTTGGATGGGACAGGCCCGGCGGGGAGCTGTTTTTT
- - TRBJ1-2 TRBV19 CASSPVGTYGYTF TGTGCCAGTTCGCCTGTGGGGACCTATGGCTACACCTTC
- - TRBJ1-1 TRBV18 CASSNDLNTEAFF TGTGCCAGCTCAAACGACTTGAACACTGAAGCTTTCTTT
few TRBD2 TRBJ2-3 TRBV7-2 CASSSDSGGPTDTQYF TGTGCCAGCAGCTCTGATAGCGGGGGGCCCACAGATACGCAGTATTTT
few TRBD1 TRBJ1-2 TRBV4-1 CASSQDWAGGNYGYTF TGCGCCAGCAGCCAAGATTGGGCAGGGGGCAACTATGGCTACACCTTC
few TRBD1 TRBJ2-7 TRBV20-1 CSARGQGIYEQYF TGCAGTGCTAGGGGACAGGGGATTTACGAGCAGTACTTC
- TRBD1 TRBJ2-2 TRBV11-1 CASSPGGENTGELFF TGTGCCAGCAGCCCAGGGGGCGAGAACACCGGGGAGCTGTTTTTT
- - TRBJ1-2 TRBV29-1 CSGLTAVLAGYTF TGCAGCGGATTGACAGCTGTGCTGGCAGGCTACACCTTC
- - TRBJ2-1 TRBV7-7 CASSQDRNRLNEQFF TGTGCTAGCAGCCAAGACAGGAATCGTCTCAATGAGCAGTTCTTC
few - TRBJ1-1 TRBV6-1 CASSDTGSGNTEAFF TGTGCCAGCAGTGACACAGGGTCGGGGAACACTGAAGCTTTCTTT
few - TRBJ1-5 TRBV7-9 CASSQTDAQPQHF TGTGCCAGCAGCCAAACGGACGCTCAGCCCCAGCATTTT
many TRBD2 TRBJ2-2 TRBV4-2 CASSPSGGPGTGELFF TGTGCCAGCAGCCCTAGCGGGGGGCCAGGGACCGGGGAGCTGTTTTTT
- - TRBJ1-1 TRBV27 CASSWGEGETEAFF TGTGCCAGCAGTTGGGGGGAAGGGGAGACTGAAGCTTTCTTT
many - TRBJ2-5 TRBV5-1 CASSLGQAFQETQYF TGCGCCAGCAGCTTGGGACAGGCTTTTCAAGAGACCCAGTACTTC
few - TRBJ1-2 TRBV3-1 CASSPHGQGMGYTF TGTGCCAGCAGCCCCCATGGCCAGGGCATGGGCTACACCTTC
- - TRBJ2-1 TRBV11-2 CASNAYNEQFF TGTGCCAGCAACGCCTACAATGAGCAGTTCTTC
few - TRBJ1-6 TRBV7-9 CASSFVTGPNSPLHF TGTGCCAGCAGCTTCGTGACAGGCCCCAATTCACCCCTCCACTTT
few TRBD1 TRBJ1-6 TRBV29-1 CSVSRDSNSPLHF TGCAGCGTTTCCCGGGACAGCAATTCACCCCTCCACTTT
- - TRBJ2-1 TRBV7-2 CASSSPRGYNEQFF TGTGCCAGCAGCTCACCCCGGGGGTACAATGAGCAGTTCTTC
- - TRBJ2-5 TRBV7-8 CASTKGWGTIQETQYF TGTGCCAGCACCAAGGGGTGGGGGACCATTCAAGAGACCCAGTACTTC
- - TRBJ2-6 TRBV7-8 CASSRVLETGANVLTF TGTGCCAGCAGCCGAGTCTTGGAGACTGGGGCCAACGTCCTGACTTTC
- - TRBJ2-5 TRBV15 CATSTFRHSRGIETQYF TGTGCCACCAGCACCTTCAGACATTCCCGGGGGATTGAGACCCAGTACTTC
- - TRBJ2-7 TRBV4-3 CASSQDMIREPAEQYF TGCGCCAGCAGCCAAGATATGATCAGGGAGCCCGCCGAGCAGTACTTC
many - TRBJ2-7 TRBV19 CASSSDPRNGDRGQYF TGTGCCAGTAGTAGTGACCCACGAAACGGAGACCGCGGGCAGTACTTC
- - TRBJ2-7 TRBV5-6 CASSVGLLCEQYF TGTGCCAGCAGCGTCGGCCTCCTCTGCGAGCAGTACTTC
many - TRBJ2-6 TRBV29-1 CSVAGRLGRANVLTF TGCAGCGTGGCCGGGCGCCTAGGGCGAGCCAACGTCCTGACTTTC
few TRBD1 TRBJ1-1 TRBV6-1 CASTLQGANTEAFF TGTGCCAGCACCCTACAGGGGGCGAACACTGAAGCTTTCTTT
- - TRBJ1-6 TRBV12-3/TRBV12-4 CASSPSERTPLHF TGTGCCAGCAGTCCCTCCGAAAGAACACCCCTCCACTTT
few - TRBJ1-5 TRBV20-1 CSARDGQIPQPQHF TGCAGTGCTAGAGACGGACAGATTCCCCAGCCCCAGCATTTT
- TRBD1 TRBJ2-7 TRBV5-1 CASGRVTGQGSHEQYF TGCGCCAGCGGAAGAGTAACGGGACAGGGGTCTCACGAGCAGTACTTC
few - TRBJ1-6 TRBV6-4 CASSDSPSSYNSPLHF TGTGCCAGCAGCGACTCCCCGAGCTCCTATAATTCACCCCTCCACTTT
few TRBD1 TRBJ1-1 TRBV7-9 CASSSNRGVYTEAFF TGTGCCAGCAGCTCAAACAGGGGTGTGTACACTGAAGCTTTCTTT
- - TRBJ1-2 TRBV18 CASSPPPVNYGYTF TGTGCCAGCTCACCACCCCCGGTTAACTATGGCTACACCTTC
many - TRBJ2-3 TRBV27 CASSFNGAEDTQYF TGTGCCAGCAGTTTCAACGGGGCTGAGGATACGCAGTATTTT
many - TRBJ1-4 TRBV29-1 CSVGRTGFEGEKLFF TGCAGCGTTGGCCGTACAGGGTTTGAAGGTGAAAAACTGTTTTTT